A single sample is the source of the 28 T cell receptor beta chains below, sequenced in a study. The sorted Tregs were CD4+CD25+CD127-/low cells. TCRdb redid the calling of the 5' RACE reads with MiXCR, one entry per CDR3 protein. Here the sample spans around 11,000 distinct CDR3 sequences, about 30% being singletons. Source material: Tregs sorted from a lymph node. These receptors were taken from a female donor with breast cancer.

As to this clonotype: A much larger clone lies one base from this, so it may be a read error. The conserved phenylalanine or tryptophan normally closing the CDR3 is absent here, so this likely arose from a read error. The rearrangement links TRBV2 to TRBJ1-2; D is unclear. Trimming cost V 6 bases and J 4 bases, with 15 bases left between them. The CDR3 runs to 14 residues. From germline, CDR1 is SNHLY and CDR2 FYNNEI. The DNA for the CDR3 is TGTGCCAGCAGGGATCCGACGAGGTCCTATGGCTACACCTCC. This codes for CASRDPTRSYGYTS.

This clonotype was detected only a few times. This may arise from a read error, as a much more abundant clone is one base away. V usage is TRBV20-1 and J usage is TRBJ2-7; no definite D call. Germline V CDR1 and CDR2: DFQATT, SNEGSKA (reference sequence). This CDR3 has 15 residues. The CDR3 DNA reads TGCAGTGCCAGAGATCCGGGTGTCTCCTTCTACGAGCGGTACTTC. Protein sequence: CSARDPGVSFYERYF.

The chain links TRBV20-1 to TRBJ2-2; 11 bases are a match to TRBD2. The germline gives CDR1 DFQATT, CDR2 SNEGSKA (reference sequence). The CDR3 runs to 19 residues. V lost 0 bases to trimming and J lost 2 bases; unmatched junction nucleotides: 11. For the CDR3, the DNA is TGCAGTGCTAGAGATAGGCTAGCGGGAGGCTCACCTAACACCGGGGAGCTGTTTTTT. Encoded protein: CSARDRLAGGSPNTGELFF.

By sample fraction, this clonotype is medium-sized. The chain recombines TRBV20-1 with TRBJ2-7; tentative D call: TRBD2 (5 bases). The CDR3 runs to 12 residues. Germline V gives CDR1 DFQATT, CDR2 SNEGSKA (reference sequence). V was shortened by 2 bases and J by 5 bases, with 10 bases between the two germline ends. The DNA of the CDR3 is TGCAGTGCTAGAAGCGGTCCCCACGAGCAGTACTTC. Translating gives CSARSGPHEQYF.

Regarding this clonotype: One end of the junction is discordant with germline, which a read error may explain. The chain joins TRBV29-1 to TRBJ2-2, with D hard to call. Per germline, CDR1 SQVTM and CDR2 ANQGSEA. The CDR3 contains 13 residues. This CDR3 is CSVVGHHTGELFF. The CDR3 DNA is TGCAGCGTTGTGGGCCACCACACAGGGGAGCTGTTTTTT.

A note on this clonotype: Since no conserved phenylalanine or tryptophan closes the CDR3, a read error is the likely cause. The DNA is omitted, as the CDR3 cannot be located on it reliably, and the CDR3 follows TCRdb's listing. The V gene is TRBV5-1, the J gene TRBJ2-1. The germline V gene encodes CDR1 SGHRS and CDR2 YFSETQ. The CDR3 contains 8 residues when both ends are counted. CDR3 in amino acids: CASSLASG.

This clonotype rates as medium-sized. The J gene is TRBJ2-3, the V gene TRBV15; 11 bases fit TRBD2. V lost 0 bases, J lost 2 bases, and 7 bases stayed unmatched. The CDR3 consists of 18 residues. Per the germline V gene, CDR1 is LNHNV and CDR2 is YYDKDF (reference sequence). CDR3 loop: CATSRDTLAGGPTDTQYF. The CDR3 DNA sequence: TGTGCCACCAGCAGAGATACGCTAGCGGGAGGACCCACAGATACGCAGTATTTT.

This clonotype was counted between two and nine times. A much larger clone differs by one base, so this may be a read error. Lacking the conserved final phenylalanine or tryptophan, this CDR3 likely reflects a read error. The CDR3 DNA sequence: TGTGCCTGGAGATCGGGCTTCCACACTGAAGCTTTCCTT. Residues: CAWRSGFHTEAFL. This chain links TRBV30 with TRBJ1-1; D ambiguous. Per germline, CDR1 GTSNPN and CDR2 SVGIG (reference sequence). The CDR3 is 13 residues long. V lost 3 bases and J lost 3, with 11 bases in between.

The V gene is TRBV19, the J gene TRBJ1-1; no definite D call. In germline, CDR1 is LNHDA, CDR2 SQIVND (reference sequence). The CDR3 is 11 residues long. DNA of the CDR3: TGTGCTAGCGGGTGGAACACTGAAGCTTTCTTT. Translated: CASGWNTEAFF.

By share of the sample, this clonotype is medium-sized. The J gene is TRBJ2-1, the V gene TRBV7-2; 13 nucleotides match TRBD2. Germline V CDR1 and CDR2: SGHTA, FQGNSA. The CDR3 extends over 15 amino acids. Trimming took 1 base from V and 6 from J; bases not matched to a gene: 0. The chain's CDR3 is CASSLGTSGSNEQFF. The CDR3 DNA reads TGTGCCAGCAGCTTAGGGACTAGCGGGAGCAATGAGCAGTTCTTC. The whole variable domain, filled in from reference TRBV7-2 and TRBJ2-1, reads GAGVSQSPSNKVTEKGKDVELRCDPISGHTALYWYRQSLGQGLEFLIYFQGNSAPDKSGLPSDRFSAERTGGSVSTLTIQRTQQEDSAVYLCASSLGTSGSNEQFFGPGTRLTVL.

Remarks on this clonotype: A read error is possible here, since a much larger clone lies one base away. Here the CDR3 omits its conserved ending phenylalanine or tryptophan, so a read error is the likely source. V usage is TRBV19 and J usage is TRBJ2-7; 8 bases agree with TRBD2. The CDR3 length is 15 residues. Per the germline V gene, CDR1 is LNHDA and CDR2 is SQIVND (reference sequence). V shed 7 bases, J shed 4 bases, and the junction held 12 bases outside the gene matches. CDR3 in DNA: TGTGCCAGTACCCCGGGGAGCGGGAGCCGGTACGAGCAGTACTCC. Protein: CASTPGSGSRYEQYS.

In its sample, this clonotype was seen many times. The chain employs TRBV5-4 and TRBJ2-1; 12 bases are a match to TRBD1. The CDR3 totals 16 residues. V trimming: 3 bases; J trimming: 8 bases; junction bases outside the gene matches: 9. CDR1 and CDR2 from the germline V gene are SGHNT and YYREEE (reference sequence). CDR3 region: CASSSIPGQGADEQFF. In DNA form, the CDR3 reads TGTGCCAGCAGCTCGATACCGGGACAGGGGGCCGATGAGCAGTTCTTC.

Concerning this clonotype: One base away lies a much larger clone, so this may be a sequencing read error. This sequence joins TRBV5-1 and TRBJ1-5; the D gene is possibly TRBD1 (6 bases). Per the germline V gene, CDR1 is SGHRS and CDR2 is YFSETQ. CDR3 length equals 13 residues. CDR3 bases: TGCGCCAGCAGCAAATCAGGGGATCAGCCCCGGCATTTT. This translates into CASSKSGDQPRHF. The full variable domain, with the rest looked up from reference TRBV5-1 and TRBJ1-5, is KAGVTQTPRYLIKTRGQQVTLSCSPISGHRSVSWYQQTPGQGLQFLFEYFSETQRNKGNFPGRFSGRQFSNSRSEMNVSTLELGDSALYLCASSKSGDQPRHFGDGTRLSIL.

This clonotype has ten or more counts. This sequence joins TRBV19 and TRBJ2-7, with 13 bases fitting TRBD2. The CDR3 contains 15 residues. Trimming took 5 bases from V and 2 from J; bases not matched to a gene: 3. CDR1 LNHDA and CDR2 SQIVND come from the germline V gene (reference sequence). The CDR3 region is CASSWTSGSAYEQYF. Written as DNA, the CDR3 is TGTGCCAGTAGTTGGACTAGCGGGAGTGCCTACGAGCAGTACTTC.

This clonotype is medium-sized (0.01 to 0.1%) within its sample. The chain joins TRBV5-1 to TRBJ1-1, with D tentatively TRBD1 (5 bases). This CDR3 region has 13 residues. Per the germline V gene, CDR1 is SGHRS and CDR2 is YFSETQ. Trimming took off 4 bases at V and 4 bases at J, with 11 bases between the two ends. CDR3 nucleotide sequence: TGCGCCAGCAGCCTGGGACTTTCCACTGAAGCTTTCTTT. This translates into CASSLGLSTEAFF.

V is TRBV24-1 and J is TRBJ1-6; D is possibly TRBD1 (5 bases). Germline lookup yields CDR1 KGHDR and CDR2 SFDVKD. Trimming left V 5 bases short and J 7 bases short, with 20 bases between. The CDR3 is 17 amino acids. The CDR3 loop reads CATSVKDTGAANSPLHF. The CDR3 bases are TGTGCCACCAGTGTTAAGGACACCGGGGCGGCCAATTCACCCCTCCACTTT.

This clonotype was observed once. The chain carries TRBV5-1 and TRBJ2-7; D unclear. V was clipped by 1 base and J by 4 bases, with 9 bases between them. The CDR3 has 13 residues. Per germline, CDR1 SGHRS and CDR2 YFSETQ. CDR3 sequence: CASSLWASYEQYF. In DNA form, the CDR3 reads TGCGCCAGCAGCTTGTGGGCATCTTACGAGCAGTACTTC.

The sample holds many counts of this clonotype. The rearrangement joins TRBV4-1 to TRBJ2-7; the match to TRBD1 covers 8 bases. This CDR3 comprises 14 residues. V shed 0 bases and J 6 bases; nucleotides not matched to a gene: 4. Germline values: CDR1 MGHRA, CDR2 YSYEKL. CDR3 nucleotide sequence: TGCGCCAGCAGCCAAGATGGCAGGGGGCCCGAGCAGTACTTC. Protein: CASSQDGRGPEQYF.

The chain uses TRBV20-1 and TRBJ2-3; TRBD2 matches 8 bases. The CDR3 has 17 residues. J was trimmed by 4 bases and V by 0 bases; bases with no gene match: 12. Per germline, CDR1 DFQATT and CDR2 SNEGSKA (reference sequence). The CDR3 sequence is CSAREAGNGRAPDTQYF. DNA of the CDR3: TGCAGTGCTAGAGAGGCTGGGAACGGGAGGGCCCCAGATACGCAGTATTTT.

This clonotype was recorded at least ten times. V and J are TRBV5-6 and TRBJ2-3; tentative D call: TRBD1 (6 bases). The CDR3 has 14 residues. The germline gives CDR1 SGHDT, CDR2 YYEEEE. Trimming cost V 4 bases and J 2 bases, with 11 bases left between them. The CDR3 DNA reads as TGTGCCAGCAGCGTGACAGGATACACAGATACGCAGTATTTT. This codes for CASSVTGYTDTQYF.

As regards this clonotype: An end of the junction differs from the germline gene, which may be a read error. The rearrangement joins TRBV27 to TRBJ2-5; TRBD2 aligns across 12 bases. Germline loops: CDR1 MNHEY, CDR2 SMNVEV (reference sequence). This CDR3 has 21 residues. Here the CDR3 reads CASNTEAPRTLAGGYHETQYF. CDR3 nucleotides: TGTGCCAGCAACACGGAAGCCCCTCGAACGCTAGCGGGGGGGTACCACGAGACCCAGTACTTC.

This clonotype was found a few times. This chain links TRBV5-1 with TRBJ2-5, with 7 bases aligning to TRBD2. V lost 2 bases, J lost 2 bases, and 0 bases stayed unmatched. This CDR3 is 13 amino acids long. Germline V CDR1 and CDR2: SGHRS, YFSETQ. The CDR3 nucleotides read TGCGCCAGCAGCTTCGGGGGGCAAGAGACCCAGTACTTC. This gives the protein CASSFGGQETQYF.

The CDR3 coding sequence is TGTGCCAGCAGCTTATCGGCAGGGCCGGGCTACACCTTC. This codes for CASSLSAGPGYTF. This rearrangement joins TRBV7-9 to TRBJ1-2, with a tentative D call TRBD1 (5 bases). V lost 2 bases and J 8 bases, leaving 12 bases between the germline ends. Germline CDR1 and CDR2: SEHNR and FQNEAQ (reference sequence). There are 13 residues in the CDR3.

This clonotype was found many times. The chain uses TRBV5-1 and TRBJ2-4, with 8 bases matching TRBD2. Germline V CDR1 and CDR2: SGHRS, YFSETQ. The CDR3 runs to 17 residues. J lost 3 bases, V lost 4 bases, and 12 bases had no gene match. The CDR3 coding sequence is TGCGCCAGCAGCCCGGGACTAGGGGGAGCGGTCAAAAACATTCAGTACTTC. Translated: CASSPGLGGAVKNIQYF.

This chain links TRBV27 with TRBJ2-1; D is perhaps TRBD1 (6 bases). The CDR3 runs to 15 residues. The germline gives CDR1 MNHEY, CDR2 SMNVEV (reference sequence). V was clipped by 3 bases and J by 9 bases, with 18 bases between them. The CDR3 DNA sequence: TGTGCCAGCAGTTTTGACAGGACCGGGTTCGGTGAGCAGTTCTTC. It translates to CASSFDRTGFGEQFF.

The chain uses TRBV19 and TRBJ1-5, with D unresolved. Deletions cut 2 bases from V and 2 bases from J, with 10 bases between. CDR1 LNHDA and CDR2 SQIVND come from the germline V gene (reference sequence). This CDR3 comprises 15 residues. In nucleotides, the CDR3 is TGTGCCAGTAGTATATTGGGGATGGGCAATCAGCCCCAGCATTTT. This encodes CASSILGMGNQPQHF.

This clonotype was picked up many times. The genes are TRBV6-1 and TRBJ2-1; D not resolved. There are 14 residues in the CDR3. From germline, CDR1 is MNHNS and CDR2 SASEGT. Trimming removed 4 bases at V and 5 bases at J, with 12 bases between. CDR3 sequence: CASSVRLDNNEQFF. The CDR3 coding sequence is TGTGCCAGCAGTGTCCGACTGGATAACAATGAGCAGTTCTTC.

The chain joins TRBV21-1 to TRBJ2-1; TRBD1 reflects the table's D call only, with no check against the DNA. TRBV21-1 is marked as a pseudogene. This CDR3 is 15 amino acids long. The CDR3 DNA follows: TGTGCCAGGGACCTAGACAGGGGGCCCGACAATGAGCAGTTCTTC. This gives the protein CARDLDRGPDNEQFF.